One and the same sample provided the 10 T cell receptor beta chains below, sequenced in a study of CD8 T cells in Susac syndrome. Random hexamers were used to reverse transcribe the RNA input (about 0.45 to 1 ug). Using its own MiXCR run on the immunoSEQ multiplex PCR reads, TCRdb lists one record per CDR3 protein. The table lists some 110,000 distinct CDR3 sequences, just over 90% of them singletons, with roughly 0.33% in the top ten. The sample was CD8+ T cells from PBMCs. These receptors originate from a human donor with multiple sclerosis.

The chain uses TRBV9 and TRBJ2-7; 8 bases fit TRBD2. Germline lookup yields CDR1 SGDLS and CDR2 YYNGEE. The CDR3 loop spans 15 amino acids. Trimming cost V 0 bases and J 0 bases; bases outside gene matches: 2. This CDR3 reads CASSVGAGASYEQYF. Written as DNA, the CDR3 is TGTGCCAGCAGCGTAGGAGCGGGGGCCTCCTACGAGCAGTACTTC.

J is TRBJ2-1 and V is TRBV9; no firm D call. The V gene lost 3 bases and the J gene lost 5 bases, with 6 bases spanning the gap. Germline-derived CDR1 and CDR2 are SGDLS and YYNGEE. The CDR3 loop spans 12 amino acids. The CDR3 reads CASSENNNEQFF. The CDR3 nucleotides are TGTGCCAGCAGCGAAAATAACAATGAGCAGTTCTTC.

The J gene is TRBJ1-5, the V gene TRBV4-1; 8 bases match TRBD1. Germline lookup yields CDR1 MGHRA and CDR2 YSYEKL. The CDR3 contains 16 residues. V lost 0 bases and J lost 4; bases outside the gene matches: 5. CDR3 region: CASSQESGQGNQPQHF. For the CDR3, the DNA is TGCGCCAGCAGCCAAGAGAGCGGACAGGGAAATCAGCCCCAGCATTTT.

The J gene is TRBJ2-7, the V gene TRBV29-1; D is unclear. Germline V gives CDR1 SQVTM, CDR2 ANQGSEA. Trimming took off 4 bases at V and 1 base at J, with 8 bases between the two ends. The CDR3 is 12 residues long. The CDR3 DNA follows: TGCAGCGTTGTGTACAGATCCTACGAGCAGTACTTC. Protein: CSVVYRSYEQYF.

This chain joins TRBV15 and TRBJ1-1; D is uncertain. The V end was cut by 3 bases, the J end by 4 bases, with 9 bases between. Per germline, CDR1 LNHNV and CDR2 YYDKDF (reference sequence). This CDR3 has 13 residues. Written as DNA, the CDR3 is TGTGCCACCAGCAGGACCCGGGGCACTGAAGCTTTCTTT. Protein product: CATSRTRGTEAFF.

This sequence joins TRBV7-9 and TRBJ1-1, with unresolved D. The CDR3 has 12 amino acids. Trimming pared 1 base from V and 7 bases from J, leaving 7 bases between. Germline assignment: CDR1 SEHNR and CDR2 FQNEAQ (reference sequence). The CDR3 bases are TGTGCCAGCAGCTTAGTCCGATATGAAGCTTTCTTT. The encoded protein is CASSLVRYEAFF.

This clonotype came up once. The chain uses TRBV4-1 and TRBJ2-7; D gene ambiguous. The CDR3 has 12 amino acids. The V gene lost 3 bases and the J gene lost 4 bases, with 7 bases spanning the gap. CDR1 is MGHRA and CDR2 is YSYEKL in the germline V gene. The CDR3 region is CASSHGPYEQYF. The CDR3 DNA reads TGCGCCAGCAGCCATGGACCGTACGAGCAGTACTTC.

V usage is TRBV29-1 and J usage is TRBJ1-2; the D gene is possibly TRBD1 (6 bases). Germline CDR1 SQVTM, CDR2 ANQGSEA. This CDR3 comprises 13 residues. V was pared by 6 bases and J by 4 bases, with 15 bases between. The CDR3 loop is CSVITGTSYGYTF. The CDR3 nucleotides are TGCAGCGTGATAACCGGGACAAGCTATGGCTACACCTTC.

The chain uses TRBV5-1 and TRBJ2-7; D perhaps matches TRBD1 (6 bases). Trimming stripped 4 bases from V and 3 bases from J, with 11 bases between. The germline V gene encodes CDR1 SGHRS and CDR2 YFSETQ. CDR3 length equals 13 residues. The CDR3 loop is CASSVTGNYEQYF. CDR3 nucleotide sequence: TGCGCCAGCAGCGTAACAGGGAACTACGAGCAGTACTTC. Full variable domain (rest looked up from reference TRBV5-1 and TRBJ2-7): KAGVTQTPRYLIKTRGQQVTLSCSPISGHRSVSWYQQTPGQGLQFLFEYFSETQRNKGNFPGRFSGRQFSNSRSEMNVSTLELGDSALYLCASSVTGNYEQYFGPGTRLTVT.

The V gene is TRBV11-2, the J gene TRBJ1-2; 8 positions match TRBD1. The CDR3 sequence is 16 residues long. V dropped 0 bases and J dropped 5; count of bases not matched to a gene: 8. Germline CDR1 reads SGHAT; CDR2 reads FQNNGV. The CDR3 reads CASSLEARGPVYGYTF. The CDR3 DNA reads TGTGCCAGCAGCTTAGAGGCCAGGGGGCCTGTTTATGGCTACACCTTC.